Listed below are T cell receptor beta chains from one sample, sequenced in a study of T cell repertoires in cytomegalovirus infection. One entry per CDR3 protein results from TCRdb running MiXCR on the reads. The sample has roughly 720,000 distinct CDR3 sequences; 35% are singletons. The specimen sequenced was PBMCs. The receptor set was obtained from a human donor in good health (CMV status not recorded). Some clones in this sample may be carry-over from other donors' samples. The CDR3 runs from the conserved cysteine through the conserved F or W. The D gene is left open where the match is weak. Clone size is given for some rows only: seen once, a few or many times, or a class if the clone is expanded.

- few TRBJ1-1 TRBV19 CASSTVLSGSTEAFF TGTGCCAGTAGTACAGTCCTATCAGGGAGCACTGAAGCTTTCTTT
- few TRBJ2-7 TRBV4-2 CASSQVNGYEQYF TGTGCCAGCAGCCAAGTTAACGGCTACGAGCAGTACTTC
- - TRBJ2-1 TRBV29-1 CSVADPTAAEQFF TGCAGCGTCGCTGACCCCACCGCAGCTGAGCAGTTCTTC
- few TRBJ1-5 TRBV11-2 CASSPGGELNQPQHF TGTGCCAGCAGCCCGGGGGGGGAGCTCAATCAGCCCCAGCATTTT
- - TRBJ2-6 TRBV7-8 CASSLINARSGANVLTF TGTGCCAGCAGCTTAATTAACGCCCGCTCTGGGGCCAACGTCCTGACTTTC
TRBD1 - TRBJ2-7 TRBV12-3/TRBV12-4 CASSKPGQGAYEQYF TGTGCCAGCAGTAAACCGGGACAGGGGGCCTACGAGCAGTACTTC
- - TRBJ2-7 TRBV12-3/TRBV12-4 CASSFDLRGSYDQYF TGTGCCAGCAGTTTTGACCTCAGGGGATCCTACGATCAGTACTTC
TRBD1 few TRBJ1-5 TRBV12-3/TRBV12-4 CASNYGQGNQPQHF TGTGCCAGCAATTATGGACAGGGGAATCAGCCCCAGCATTTT
TRBD2 - TRBJ2-1 TRBV11-1 CASSQYGLVGTNEQFF TGTGCCAGCAGCCAATACGGACTAGTAGGGACCAATGAGCAGTTCTTC
- - TRBJ2-7 TRBV6-1 CASSEATLQDYEQYF TGTGCCAGCAGTGAAGCCACCTTACAGGACTACGAGCAGTACTTC
- - TRBJ1-5 TRBV3-1 CASSQAGSGNQPQHF TGTGCCAGCAGCCAAGCGGGGTCTGGCAATCAGCCCCAGCATTTT
- once TRBJ2-1 TRBV5-6 CASSLDVNEQFF TGTGCCAGCAGCTTGGATGTGAATGAGCAGTTCTTC
- few TRBJ2-1 TRBV15 CATAQPVSLNNEQFF TGTGCCACCGCTCAACCAGTTAGTCTGAACAATGAGCAGTTCTTC
TRBD1 few TRBJ1-2 TRBV12-3/TRBV12-4 CASSTGQGAYGYTF TGTGCCAGCAGTACCGGACAGGGGGCCTATGGCTACACCTTC
TRBD1 many TRBJ1-4 TRBV6-1 CASSEGQGYEKLFF TGTGCCAGCAGTGAAGGACAGGGATATGAAAAACTGTTTTTT
- - TRBJ2-2 TRBV5-1 CASKEGIGNTGELFF TGCGCCAGCAAGGAGGGTATTGGGAACACCGGGGAGCTGTTTTTT
- - TRBJ2-2 TRBV2 CASRGDRTNTGELFF TGTGCCAGCAGGGGAGACCGAACGAACACCGGGGAGCTGTTTTTT
- few TRBJ2-7 TRBV6-5 CASRPWSPSYEQYF TGTGCCAGCAGGCCATGGTCACCCTCCTACGAGCAGTACTTC
- few TRBJ2-7 TRBV15 CATSRGPPGYEQYF TGTGCCACCAGCCGGGGCCCCCCGGGCTACGAGCAGTACTTC
- - TRBJ2-1 TRBV7-9 CASSISGKRSYNEQFF TGTGCCAGCAGCATATCAGGGAAACGTTCCTACAATGAGCAGTTCTTC
- - TRBJ2-7 TRBV5-1 CASSFREGKLSYEQYF TGCGCCAGCAGCTTCCGTGAGGGCAAGTTGTCCTACGAGCAGTACTTC
- many TRBJ2-4 TRBV12-3/TRBV12-4 CASSKLQGGRHFGDIQYF TGTGCCAGCAGTAAACTGCAGGGGGGCAGGCACTTCGGGGACATTCAGTACTTC
TRBD2 few TRBJ2-4 TRBV11-2 CASSLLFGTSGRVAKNIQYF TGTGCCAGCAGCCTATTATTCGGGACTAGCGGGAGGGTAGCCAAAAACATTCAGTACTTC
- - TRBJ1-2 TRBV7-6 CASSLALGTGTISHYGYTF TGTGCCAGCAGCTTAGCGTTGGGTACAGGAACGATAAGTCACTATGGCTACACCTTC
- - TRBJ2-7 TRBV6-2/TRBV6-3 CARQGCLGREQYF TGTGCCAGACAGGGTTGTTTGGGGAGGGAGCAGTACTTC
TRBD1 - TRBJ2-7 TRBV29-1 CSVTGGAYEQYF TGCAGCGTTACAGGGGGCGCCTACGAGCAGTACTTC
- - TRBJ2-1 TRBV6-2/TRBV6-3 CASSYVGSNEQFF TGTGCCAGCAGTTACGTCGGGAGCAATGAGCAGTTCTTC
TRBD1 - TRBJ2-7 TRBV28 CASSEGTGYEQYF TGTGCCAGCAGTGAGGGGACAGGCTACGAGCAGTACTTC
- large TRBJ1-5 TRBV12-3/TRBV12-4 CASSLAPGVLNQPQHF TGTGCCAGCAGTTTAGCGCCGGGAGTCCTCAATCAGCCCCAGCATTTT
- few TRBJ2-7 TRBV6-6 CASSYSEIRSYEQYF TGTGCCAGCAGTTACTCTGAAATCCGCTCCTACGAGCAGTACTTC
TRBD1 once TRBJ2-3 TRBV18 CASSLRLRGTDTQYF TGTGCCAGCTCACTGCGACTCAGGGGGACAGATACGCAGTATTTT